The 26 T cell receptor beta chains below come from one sample, sequenced in a study of cytomegalovirus exposure and HLA in healthy donors. The PCR employed 60 Vbeta primers together with 13 Jbeta primers. Only in-frame clones appear in the TCRdb table, and some are missing; sequencing was by immunoSEQ multiplex PCR. The repertoire holds around 190,000 clones, around 75% seen once, with around 1.6% in the top ten. Sequenced material: PBMCs. Receptors originate from a woman aged 50 to 60 in good health and CMV-seronegative.

This clone was found a few times. CDR3 in DNA: TGTGCCAGCAGCTTGGGACTAGAGTTATACAATGAGCAGTTCTTC. This codes for CASSLGLELYNEQFF. The chain combines TRBV5-6 with TRBJ2-1; D may be TRBD2 (6 bases). The CDR3 contains 15 residues. Trimming pared 0 bases from V and 4 bases from J, leaving 11 bases between. Germline V CDR1 and CDR2: SGHDT, YYEEEE.

The chain employs TRBV6-6 and TRBJ1-4, with 7 positions matching TRBD1. The CDR3 spans 16 residues. CDR1 is MNHNY and CDR2 is SVGAGI in the germline V gene (reference sequence). J gave up 4 bases and V 0 bases, and 5 bases lay outside the gene matches. For the CDR3, the DNA is TGTGCCAGCAGTTACTCGCTGGACAGGAATAATGAAAAACTGTTTTTT. Translated, it gives CASSYSLDRNNEKLFF.

J is TRBJ2-1 and V is TRBV7-2; D is perhaps TRBD2 (7 bases). The V end was cut by 4 bases, the J end by 6 bases, with 16 bases between. CDR3 size: 15 residues. Germline assignment: CDR1 SGHTA and CDR2 FQGNSA. Here the CDR3 DNA reads TGTGCCAGCAGCTCCCGAAGGGGGGGAGGCAATGAGCAGTTCTTC. The encoded protein is CASSSRRGGGNEQFF.

This chain connects TRBV28 to TRBJ2-3, with a possible D match to TRBD2 (7 bases). Trimming took off 7 bases at V and 2 bases at J, with 19 bases between the two ends. The CDR3 is 16 amino acids. Germline CDR1 reads MDHEN; CDR2 reads SYDVKM. The DNA for the CDR3 is TGTGCCAGCACCCTGGGGGGGGGCGGCACCACAGATACGCAGTATTTT. Encoded protein: CASTLGGGGTTDTQYF.

The gene calls are TRBV21-1 and TRBJ1-5; the D call of TRBD1 is as the table states it, not checked on the DNA. TRBV21-1 is designated a pseudogene. CDR3 length: 20 residues. This CDR3 reads CASSKRGRDRGSNSNQPQHF. CDR3 bases: TGTGCCAGCAGCAAAAGGGGTCGGGACAGGGGTTCCAATAGCAATCAGCCCCAGCATTTT.

This clone was seen a single time. The J gene is TRBJ2-1, the V gene TRBV28; 7 nucleotides align to TRBD2. Germline values: CDR1 MDHEN, CDR2 SYDVKM. Unmatched junction bases numbered 10, after V lost 2 bases and J lost 9 bases. The CDR3 loop spans 15 amino acids. The CDR3 nucleotides are TGTGCCAGCAGTTTAAGCGCAGGACCGGGAGGTGAGCAGTTCTTC. As protein: CASSLSAGPGGEQFF.

V is TRBV7-9 and J is TRBJ1-5; 9 nucleotides match TRBD1. There are 15 residues in the CDR3. V trimming: 1 base; J trimming: 4 bases; junction bases outside the gene matches: 2. Germline CDR1 reads SEHNR; CDR2 reads FQNEAQ (reference sequence). The CDR3 region is CASSLGGTGNQPQHF. CDR3 coding DNA: TGTGCCAGCAGCTTAGGGGGGACAGGGAATCAGCCCCAGCATTTT.

The chain employs TRBV7-2 and TRBJ2-3; the D gene is possibly TRBD2 (5 bases). V was trimmed by 2 bases and J by 5 bases, leaving 11 bases between them. There are 14 residues in the CDR3. CDR1 and CDR2 from the germline V gene are SGHTA and FQGNSA. CDR3 sequence: CASSLRPAGDTQYF. CDR3 nucleotide sequence: TGTGCCAGCAGCTTACGGCCGGCGGGAGATACGCAGTATTTT.

The V and J genes are TRBV19 and TRBJ1-6; 7 bases agree with TRBD1. This CDR3 is 13 amino acids long. CDR1 is LNHDA and CDR2 is SQIVND in the germline V gene (reference sequence). V lost 8 bases to trimming and J lost 6 bases; unmatched junction nucleotides: 4. The CDR3 sequence: CASGGTANSPLHF. Here the CDR3 DNA reads TGTGCCAGTGGAGGGACAGCTAATTCACCCCTCCACTTT.

This clone was recorded once. The chain joins TRBV6-1 to TRBJ1-3; 7 nucleotides align to TRBD1. The CDR3 length is 14 residues. CDR1 and CDR2 (germline): MNHNS, SASEGT. Trimming removed 5 bases from V and 4 bases from J; junction bases left unmatched: 5. DNA for the CDR3: TGTGCCAGCAGTCAAGGGACAGCGGGAAACACCATATATTTT. Residues: CASSQGTAGNTIYF.

The chain combines TRBV29-1 with TRBJ2-1; 7 bases agree with TRBD1. CDR3 length equals 13 residues. V lost 4 bases and J lost 1; bases outside the gene matches: 1. Germline CDR1 and CDR2: SQVTM and ANQGSEA. CDR3 residues: CSVAGQSYNEQFF. Here the CDR3 DNA reads TGCAGCGTTGCGGGACAGTCCTACAATGAGCAGTTCTTC.

This rearrangement joins TRBV29-1 to TRBJ1-1, with 8 bases fitting TRBD1. The junction had 8 bases not matched to a gene; V was cut back by 7 bases and J by 7 bases. The CDR3 consists of 12 residues. Germline loops: CDR1 SQVTM, CDR2 ANQGSEA. The CDR3 sequence: CSGLQGAGEAFF. The CDR3 DNA sequence: TGCAGCGGGTTGCAGGGGGCGGGTGAAGCTTTCTTT.

The rearrangement links TRBV28 to TRBJ1-5; TRBD1 matches at 7 bases. Trimming took 6 bases from V and 2 from J; bases not matched to a gene: 1. The CDR3 loop spans 13 amino acids. In germline, CDR1 is MDHEN, CDR2 SYDVKM. The CDR3 spells CASRQGGNQPQHF. CDR3 nucleotide sequence: TGTGCCAGCAGGCAGGGGGGCAATCAGCCCCAGCATTTT.

The rearrangement uses TRBV10-2 and TRBJ2-7; 14 bases are a match to TRBD2. The germline gives CDR1 WSHSY, CDR2 SAAADI. This CDR3 is 15 amino acids long. J was trimmed by 3 bases and V by 7 bases; bases with no gene match: 5. In DNA form, the CDR3 reads TGCGCCAGCACGTCGGGGACTAGCGGGAGCTACGAGCAGTACTTC. Translation gives CASTSGTSGSYEQYF.

The CDR3 region is CASSFSSGGVNEKLFF. The CDR3, as DNA: TGCGCCAGCAGCTTTTCCTCAGGGGGAGTTAATGAAAAACTGTTTTTT. V usage is TRBV4-3 and J usage is TRBJ1-4, with 7 bases matching TRBD1. The V and J ends lost 5 bases and 4 bases, in that order; junction bases with no gene match: 10. This CDR3 spans 16 amino acids. Per the germline V gene, CDR1 is LGHNA and CDR2 is YSLEER.

V gene TRBV6-5 combines with J gene TRBJ1-1, with 8 bases fitting TRBD1. Trimming cost V 4 bases and J 5 bases; bases outside gene matches: 6. Germline V gene data show CDR1 as MNHEY and CDR2 as SVGAGI. CDR3 size: 14 residues. This CDR3 is CASSSRGRITEAFF. The CDR3 nucleotides are TGTGCCAGCAGTTCCAGGGGGCGCATAACTGAAGCTTTCTTT.

The chain has TRBV6-1 and TRBJ2-1; 9 bases map to TRBD2. CDR1 and CDR2 (germline): MNHNS, SASEGT. CDR3 size: 14 residues. J lost 8 bases, V lost 6 bases, and 8 bases had no gene match. CDR3 in amino acids: CASRLGLALDEQFF. CDR3 sequence (DNA): TGTGCCAGCAGACTGGGACTAGCATTGGATGAGCAGTTCTTC.

V and J are TRBV6-5 and TRBJ2-4, with D maybe TRBD2 (6 bases). Germline V gives CDR1 MNHEY, CDR2 SVGAGI. The CDR3 spans 13 residues. Deletions cut 0 bases from V and 14 bases from J, with 14 bases between. DNA for the CDR3: TGTGCCAGCAGTTACTCGGCGGGGAATCATGAGTACTTC. Its translation is CASSYSAGNHEYF.

The V call is TRBV6-6, the J call TRBJ1-3; D is ambiguous. CDR1 is MNHNY, CDR2 SVGAGI, per germline (reference sequence). The CDR3 is made up of 14 amino acids. V was shortened by 2 bases and J by 0 bases, with 5 bases between the two germline ends. The CDR3 loop is CASSYTSSGNTIYF. The DNA for the CDR3 is TGTGCCAGCAGTTACACAAGCTCTGGAAACACCATATATTTT.

This clone was seen only once. V and J are TRBV7-2 and TRBJ2-7, with D possibly TRBD2 on 6 matching bases. This CDR3 comprises 18 residues. With 0 bases removed from V and 3 bases from J, the gap between germline ends came to 21 bases. Germline V gene sequence: CDR1 SGHTA, CDR2 FQGNSA. The CDR3 protein is CASSLAPARGVLRYEQYF. CDR3 nucleotide sequence: TGTGCCAGCAGCTTAGCTCCCGCGCGCGGGGTTTTACGCTACGAGCAGTACTTC.

V gene TRBV21-1 combines with J gene TRBJ1-2; the DNA was not used to check the table's D call, TRBD1. TRBV21-1 corresponds to a pseudogene. The CDR3 totals 14 residues. The CDR3 is CASSNRRQNYGYTF. CDR3 bases: TGTGCCAGCAGCAATCGTCGACAGAACTATGGCTACACCTTC.

The gene calls are TRBV2 and TRBJ1-2; 8 bases agree with TRBD1. This CDR3 comprises 14 residues. With V trimmed by 6 bases and J by 2 bases, 5 bases remained unmatched. Germline-derived CDR1 and CDR2 are SNHLY and FYNNEI. The CDR3 region is CASSGQGLNYGYTF. In DNA form, the CDR3 reads TGTGCCAGCAGCGGACAGGGATTAAACTATGGCTACACCTTC.

This clone was seen just once. J is TRBJ1-1 and V is TRBV7-9; D may be TRBD1 (6 bases). Germline CDR1 SEHNR, CDR2 FQNEAQ (reference sequence). CDR3 length equals 15 residues. V was shortened by 6 bases and J by 0 bases, with 14 bases between the two germline ends. This chain's CDR3 is CASRSLGQMNTEAFF. In DNA, the CDR3 is TGTGCCAGCAGATCTCTCGGACAGATGAACACTGAAGCTTTCTTT.

This chain uses TRBV11-1 with TRBJ2-7; 7 nucleotides align to TRBD1. This CDR3 comprises 14 residues. CDR1 SGHAT and CDR2 FQDESV come from the germline V gene (reference sequence). V dropped 3 bases and J dropped 1; count of bases not matched to a gene: 3. The CDR3 loop is CASSLWDRSYEQYF. DNA of the CDR3: TGTGCCAGCAGCTTGTGGGACAGATCCTACGAGCAGTACTTC.

The rearrangement uses TRBV7-2 and TRBJ2-3, with D hard to call. Between the trimmed V and J ends, which lost 1 base and 3 bases, there was a span of 8 bases. CDR3 length: 14 amino acids. In germline, CDR1 is SGHTA, CDR2 FQGNSA. The CDR3 region has the DNA TGTGCCAGCAGCTTAGGGTTGCGGACAGATACGCAGTATTTT. Translating it yields CASSLGLRTDTQYF. Looking up the rest from reference TRBV7-2 and TRBJ2-3 gives the full variable domain: GAGVSQSPSNKVTEKGKDVELRCDPISGHTALYWYRQSLGQGLEFLIYFQGNSAPDKSGLPSDRFSAERTGGSVSTLTIQRTQQEDSAVYLCASSLGLRTDTQYFGPGTRLTVL.

This clone was picked up one time. The V and J genes are TRBV7-9 and TRBJ1-1; weak D call: TRBD1 (6 bases). V was shortened by 3 bases and J by 7 bases, with 12 bases between the two germline ends. Germline V gene data show CDR1 as SEHNR and CDR2 as FQNEAQ (reference sequence). The CDR3 length is 13 residues. The CDR3, as DNA: TGTGCCAGCAGCTTCCAGGGGCCCCTTGAAGCTTTCTTT. This gives the protein CASSFQGPLEAFF. The full variable domain, rest sourced from reference TRBV7-9 and TRBJ1-1, is DTGVSQNPRHKITKRGQNVTFRCDPISEHNRLYWYRQTLGQGPEFLTYFQNEAQLEKSRLLSDRFSAERPKGSFSTLEIQRTEQGDSAMYLCASSFQGPLEAFFGQGTRLTVV.